The 17 T cell receptor beta chains listed next were all sequenced from one sample in a study of shared clonotypes between healthy human individuals. Positively selected for CCR7, the CD45RO-negative cells used as naive CD8 cells excluded terminally differentiated effector memory CD45RA+ cells. Assay used: immunoSEQ multiplex PCR; TCRdb lists only in-frame clones, some missing. The sample contains roughly 2 million clones, around 96% of which appear only once. The sequencing sample was made of naive CD8+ T cells sorted from blood. These receptors were obtained from a man younger than 35 in good health.

The chain joins TRBV5-3 to TRBJ1-3; no clear D. TRBV5-3 is an open reading frame, and its role is uncertain. Trimming removed 5 bases from V and 4 bases from J, with 10 bases in between. CDR3 length: 13 amino acids. The CDR3 region has the DNA TGTGCCAGAAGGAGGGAATGCGGAAACACCATATATTTT. Protein: CARRRECGNTIYF.

The rearrangement links TRBV10-2 to TRBJ2-3; D is unclear. Germline V gene sequence: CDR1 WSHSY, CDR2 SAAADI. Trimming took off 6 bases at V and 2 bases at J, with 15 bases between the two ends. There are 15 residues in the CDR3. The CDR3 loop is CASRVRHPPTDTQYF. The CDR3 DNA sequence: TGCGCCAGCAGGGTTCGCCACCCCCCCACAGATACGCAGTATTTT.

The chain couples TRBV6-1 to TRBJ2-7; 9 bases match TRBD1. Losses at the gene ends were 3 bases for V and 2 bases for J; bases not matched to a gene: 5. The CDR3 has 15 residues. Germline loops: CDR1 MNHNS, CDR2 SASEGT. The CDR3 region is CASSDIRTGAYEQYF. The CDR3 nucleotides are TGTGCCAGCAGTGACATCCGGACAGGGGCCTACGAGCAGTACTTC.

The chain joins TRBV19 to TRBJ1-2; TRBD1 aligns across 9 bases. Germline trimming cut 3 bases from V and 7 bases from J; bases unmatched to any gene: 15. The CDR3 is made up of 17 amino acids. Germline V gene data show CDR1 as LNHDA and CDR2 as SQIVND (reference sequence). For the CDR3, the DNA is TGTGCCAGTAGTATTCGGGGCCGGGACAGGGTTTCAGCTGGCTACACCTTC. It yields the protein CASSIRGRDRVSAGYTF. Full variable domain (missing parts from reference TRBV19 and TRBJ1-2): DGGITQSPKYLFRKEGQNVTLSCEQNLNHDAMYWYRQDPGQGLRLIYYSQIVNDFQKGDIAEGYSVSREKKESFPLTVTSAQKNPTAFYLCASSIRGRDRVSAGYTFGSGTRLTVV.

A word on this clone: Distinct nucleotide sequences in the sample also encode this CDR3. The genes are TRBV9 and TRBJ1-1, with D unresolved. CDR1 is SGDLS, CDR2 YYNGEE, per germline. CDR3 length: 13 residues. Trimming removed 1 base at V and 0 bases at J, with 4 bases between. Here the CDR3 DNA reads TGTGCCAGCAGCGTAACAGTGAACACTGAAGCTTTCTTT. This encodes CASSVTVNTEAFF.

The gene calls are TRBV10-3 and TRBJ1-1, with D unclear. Looked up from germline, CDR1 is ENHRY and CDR2 is SYGVKD. V was pared by 7 bases and J by 11 bases, with 26 bases between. This CDR3 has 15 amino acids. In nucleotides, the CDR3 is TGTGCCATCACCTCAGAGACACCTCCCTCTATGGAGGCTTTCTTT. It codes for CAITSETPPSMEAFF.

Turning to this clone: The same CDR3 is also encoded by other DNA sequences in this sample. This rearrangement joins TRBV14 to TRBJ2-7; 12 bases are shared with TRBD1. V lost 3 bases and J lost 3; bases outside the gene matches: 3. Germline-derived CDR1 and CDR2 are SGHDN and FVKESK. There are 15 residues in the CDR3. The CDR3 DNA follows: TGTGCCAGCAGCCACGGGACAGGGGGCTTCTACGAGCAGTACTTC. Translated, it gives CASSHGTGGFYEQYF.

V and J are TRBV28 and TRBJ2-7; D call uncertain. V was pared by 7 bases and J by 1 base, with 11 bases between. The CDR3 sequence is 13 residues long. Germline loops: CDR1 MDHEN, CDR2 SYDVKM. CDR3 sequence (DNA): TGTGCCAGCACCCCGTCCGATTCCTACGAGCAGTACTTC. This encodes CASTPSDSYEQYF.

The chain links TRBV4-3 to TRBJ1-2; TRBD1 is a possible D gene (6 bases). CDR3 length equals 14 residues. V dropped 0 bases and J dropped 8 bases, with 13 bases sitting between them. The germline gives CDR1 LGHNA, CDR2 YSLEER. The CDR3 is CASSQDLGARGYTF. CDR3 nucleotide sequence: TGCGCCAGCAGCCAAGATCTGGGGGCGCGGGGCTACACCTTC.

The genes are TRBV5-1 and TRBJ2-7; D possibly corresponds to TRBD1 (7 bases). V lost 3 bases and J 1 base, leaving 17 bases between the germline ends. Germline loops: CDR1 SGHRS, CDR2 YFSETQ. CDR3 size: 16 residues. CDR3 DNA sequence: TGCGCCAGCAGCTGGGACAGTTGGGGGGCTTCCTACGAGCAGTACTTC. Its translation: CASSWDSWGASYEQYF. The whole variable domain, filled in from reference TRBV5-1 and TRBJ2-7, reads KAGVTQTPRYLIKTRGQQVTLSCSPISGHRSVSWYQQTPGQGLQFLFEYFSETQRNKGNFPGRFSGRQFSNSRSEMNVSTLELGDSALYLCASSWDSWGASYEQYFGPGTRLTVT.

This clone was detected only once. J is TRBJ1-5 and V is TRBV4-1, with D perhaps matching TRBD1 (5 bases). The CDR3 has 15 residues. V lost 5 bases, J lost 1 base, and 12 bases lay in between. Germline V gene sequence: CDR1 MGHRA, CDR2 YSYEKL. The chain's CDR3 is CASSNRRDSNQPQHF. DNA of the CDR3: TGCGCCAGCAGCAACCGGAGGGACAGCAATCAGCCCCAGCATTTT.

About this clone: Additional DNA sequences in this sample encode the identical CDR3. The genes are TRBV13 and TRBJ2-7; D gene uncertain. Germline CDR1 is PRHDT and CDR2 is FYEKMQ (reference sequence). This CDR3 comprises 12 residues. The V gene lost 5 bases and the J gene lost 6 bases, with 11 bases spanning the gap. In DNA form, the CDR3 reads TGTGCCAGCAGCCCCACGGGTGGCGAGCAGTACTTC. Amino acids: CASSPTGGEQYF.

The V and J genes are TRBV29-1 and TRBJ2-3; D remains unclear. Trimming took off 5 bases at V and 6 bases at J, with 6 bases between the two ends. This CDR3 has 10 amino acids. Germline loops: CDR1 SQVTM, CDR2 ANQGSEA. The CDR3 region has the DNA TGCAGCGTTATTGGGGATACGCAGTATTTT. It yields the protein CSVIGDTQYF.

Concerning this clone itself: Distinct nucleotide sequences in the sample also encode this CDR3. This sequence joins TRBV27 and TRBJ1-1; D is unclear. Per the germline V gene, CDR1 is MNHEY and CDR2 is SMNVEV (reference sequence). Trimming took 0 bases from V and 2 from J, leaving 4 bases between them. The CDR3 spans 13 residues. This chain's CDR3 is CASSLSPNTEAFF. The CDR3 region has the DNA TGTGCCAGCAGTTTATCGCCAAACACTGAAGCTTTCTTT.

Regarding this clone: A read error may produce the germline difference seen at one junction end. This chain uses TRBV7-9 with TRBJ1-1; D might be TRBD1 (5 bases). In germline, CDR1 is SEHNR, CDR2 FQNEAQ (reference sequence). The CDR3 spans 11 residues. The CDR3 DNA follows: TGTGCCAGCAGCTCTCTTCATTCAGGGCACTTT. Translating gives CASSSLHSGHF.

This clone occurred once. The chain has TRBV10-3 and TRBJ2-4, with D unclear. Trimming pared 0 bases from V and 5 bases from J, leaving 14 bases between. Germline CDR1 reads ENHRY; CDR2 reads SYGVKD. The CDR3 totals 16 residues. The CDR3 region is CAISESRLSTENIQYF. In DNA, the CDR3 is TGTGCCATCAGTGAGTCGAGATTATCGACGGAAAACATTCAGTACTTC.

This chain connects TRBV19 to TRBJ2-3, with TRBD2 as a possible D gene (5 bases). Germline lookup yields CDR1 LNHDA and CDR2 SQIVND (reference sequence). The length of the CDR3 is 14 residues. The ends were cut back, 3 bases at V and 5 bases at J, with 12 bases in the middle. The CDR3 DNA follows: TGTGCCAGTAGTATTGTGGGAGTTTTAGATACGCAGTATTTT. Translating it yields CASSIVGVLDTQYF. Full variable domain (missing parts from reference TRBV19 and TRBJ2-3): DGGITQSPKYLFRKEGQNVTLSCEQNLNHDAMYWYRQDPGQGLRLIYYSQIVNDFQKGDIAEGYSVSREKKESFPLTVTSAQKNPTAFYLCASSIVGVLDTQYFGPGTRLTVL.